The rows below give T cell receptor beta chains drawn from one sample of a study of T cell repertoires in aging, cancer and after chemotherapy. One entry per CDR3 protein, called by TCRdb with MiXCR from the multiplex PCR reads. Of over 4,000 distinct CDR3 sequences listed, roughly 20% were seen once; the top ten hold about 4%. Sequenced: blood. Receptors originate from a human donor in good health. The donor label of this sample is uncertain. CDR3s include the opening cysteine and the closing phenylalanine or tryptophan. Fields, in order: CDR3 protein, V gene, J gene.

cdr3_aa: CASTVNRIPEQYF; v_call: TRBV6-1; j_call: TRBJ2-7
cdr3_aa: CASSDLWGGYTF; v_call: TRBV6-1; j_call: TRBJ1-2
cdr3_aa: CASSRQAGTGAYEQYF; v_call: TRBV6-5; j_call: TRBJ2-7
cdr3_aa: CASSYPSGSYEQYF; v_call: TRBV7-9; j_call: TRBJ2-7
cdr3_aa: CASSPMGQEYTEAFF; v_call: TRBV13; j_call: TRBJ1-1
cdr3_aa: CASSAGTEFYGYTF; v_call: TRBV2; j_call: TRBJ1-2
cdr3_aa: CASSESDWNEQFF; v_call: TRBV10-2; j_call: TRBJ2-1
cdr3_aa: CASSKRREQYF; v_call: TRBV21-1; j_call: TRBJ2-7
cdr3_aa: CAISDAYSSYGYTF; v_call: TRBV10-3; j_call: TRBJ1-2
cdr3_aa: CASSTRQTYEQYF; v_call: TRBV7-2; j_call: TRBJ2-7
cdr3_aa: CASSFRGRETQYF; v_call: TRBV12-3/TRBV12-4; j_call: TRBJ2-5
cdr3_aa: CASSYRGGSDQPQHF; v_call: TRBV6-5; j_call: TRBJ1-5
cdr3_aa: CASSLAPSVGTQYF; v_call: TRBV7-2; j_call: TRBJ2-3
cdr3_aa: CSARPRVDSEQYF; v_call: TRBV20-1; j_call: TRBJ2-7
cdr3_aa: CASSRTEVNEKLFF; v_call: TRBV12-3/TRBV12-4; j_call: TRBJ1-4
cdr3_aa: CASSEVGTSGKSRTGELFF; v_call: TRBV6-1; j_call: TRBJ2-2
cdr3_aa: CASSDTFSNQPQHF; v_call: TRBV6-1; j_call: TRBJ1-5
cdr3_aa: CASISGEAPGELFF; v_call: TRBV5-4; j_call: TRBJ2-2
cdr3_aa: CASSPGLAGGSTQYF; v_call: TRBV7-3; j_call: TRBJ2-3
cdr3_aa: CASSLDGYSNQPQHF; v_call: TRBV7-9; j_call: TRBJ1-5
cdr3_aa: CASSGTGTGIRPLHF; v_call: TRBV5-4; j_call: TRBJ1-6
cdr3_aa: CASSQGFSGTNEKLFF; v_call: TRBV4-3; j_call: TRBJ1-4
cdr3_aa: CASSEALAGGPNEQFF; v_call: TRBV6-1; j_call: TRBJ2-1
cdr3_aa: CASSPGPSYEQYF; v_call: TRBV13; j_call: TRBJ2-7
cdr3_aa: CASSQGGPNYGYTF; v_call: TRBV4-3; j_call: TRBJ1-2
cdr3_aa: CASSRGTSGGSLTSTDTQYF; v_call: TRBV19; j_call: TRBJ2-3
cdr3_aa: CASSLGDTRNGEAFF; v_call: TRBV13; j_call: TRBJ1-1
cdr3_aa: CASSIGGGSYNEQFF; v_call: TRBV19; j_call: TRBJ2-1
cdr3_aa: CSASVRAPQETQYF; v_call: TRBV20-1; j_call: TRBJ2-5
cdr3_aa: CASTPGGDTQYF; v_call: TRBV6-2/TRBV6-3; j_call: TRBJ2-3
cdr3_aa: CASSSRLAGGLETQYF; v_call: TRBV6-2/TRBV6-3; j_call: TRBJ2-5
cdr3_aa: CASSYSKGGLSTGELFF; v_call: TRBV6-2/TRBV6-3; j_call: TRBJ2-2
cdr3_aa: CSVTTWSGHQETQYF; v_call: TRBV29-1; j_call: TRBJ2-5
cdr3_aa: CSARQGANYGYTF; v_call: TRBV29-1; j_call: TRBJ1-2
cdr3_aa: CASTKPSSYNEQFF; v_call: TRBV19; j_call: TRBJ2-1
cdr3_aa: CASSLAGGRTQYF; v_call: TRBV28; j_call: TRBJ2-5
cdr3_aa: CASSPTGGLTYGYTF; v_call: TRBV6-5; j_call: TRBJ1-2
cdr3_aa: CASSLASPLNEQFF; v_call: TRBV7-6; j_call: TRBJ2-1
cdr3_aa: CASSYSMTGGDNQPQHF; v_call: TRBV6-6; j_call: TRBJ1-5
cdr3_aa: CASSYPGGDYEQYF; v_call: TRBV6-2/TRBV6-3; j_call: TRBJ2-7
cdr3_aa: CASGGGEKLFF; v_call: TRBV6-5; j_call: TRBJ1-4
cdr3_aa: CSVEESGAQDTQYF; v_call: TRBV29-1; j_call: TRBJ2-3
cdr3_aa: CASSPRDRGYEQYF; v_call: TRBV11-2; j_call: TRBJ2-7
cdr3_aa: CAWRGTGGRNGYTF; v_call: TRBV30; j_call: TRBJ1-2
cdr3_aa: CASSRGGVAEQYF; v_call: TRBV19; j_call: TRBJ2-7
cdr3_aa: CSARSPGQGSTGELFF; v_call: TRBV20-1; j_call: TRBJ2-2
cdr3_aa: CASSYESSSYEQYF; v_call: TRBV6-2/TRBV6-3; j_call: TRBJ2-7
cdr3_aa: CSASPESLYQPQHF; v_call: TRBV20-1; j_call: TRBJ1-5
cdr3_aa: CASSYGSNQPQHF; v_call: TRBV6-5; j_call: TRBJ1-5
cdr3_aa: CASSSKRTSGNHEQYF; v_call: TRBV27; j_call: TRBJ2-7
cdr3_aa: CASSVAVGVYGYTF; v_call: TRBV5-4; j_call: TRBJ1-2